These T cell receptor beta chains were read from a single sample in a study of T-cell memory formation after mild COVID-19. MiXCR, applied by TCRdb to the 5' RACE reads, yields one record per CDR3 protein. The data show some 30,000 distinct CDR3 sequences, with about 7.4% seen just once and less than 15% held by the top ten. Sequenced material: PBMCs or a T cell subset sorted from them (not recorded which). All receptors come from an adult woman who had mild COVID-19 (a few samples of this study predate the infection). Cell type and time point are not known. The CDR3 runs from the conserved cysteine through the conserved F or W. Fields, in order: J gene, V gene, D gene, clone size, CDR3 protein, CDR3 DNA. D genes are given only for firm matches. Clone size is stated in some rows and not others, as once, few, many or a class when expanded.

j_gene: TRBJ2-2; v_gene: TRBV21-1; d_gene: -; abundance: many; CDR3aa: CASSKDGEGQGTGELFF; CDR3nt: TGTGCCAGCAGCAAAGACGGTGAAGGACAGGGAACCGGGGAGCTGTTTTTT
j_gene: TRBJ1-1; v_gene: TRBV29-1; d_gene: -; abundance: medium-sized; CDR3aa: CSVGEATGTEAFF; CDR3nt: TGCAGCGTTGGGGAGGCCACGGGGACTGAAGCTTTCTTT
j_gene: TRBJ2-7; v_gene: TRBV9; d_gene: -; abundance: many; CDR3aa: CASSPRTDNSYEQYF; CDR3nt: TGTGCCAGCAGCCCCCGGACAGACAACTCCTACGAGCAGTACTTC
j_gene: TRBJ2-1; v_gene: TRBV7-2; d_gene: TRBD2; abundance: many; CDR3aa: CASSLAPGLGSYNEQFF; CDR3nt: TGTGCCAGCAGCTTAGCGCCGGGACTAGGCTCCTACAATGAGCAGTTCTTC
j_gene: TRBJ1-1; v_gene: TRBV24-1; d_gene: TRBD1; abundance: many; CDR3aa: CATSDLNGQGSEAFF; CDR3nt: TGTGCCACCAGTGATTTGAATGGACAGGGAAGTGAAGCTTTCTTT
j_gene: TRBJ2-7; v_gene: TRBV20-1; d_gene: -; abundance: many; CDR3aa: CSASPGYSYEQYF; CDR3nt: TGCAGTGCTAGCCCGGGTTACTCCTACGAGCAGTACTTC
j_gene: TRBJ1-2; v_gene: TRBV3-1; d_gene: TRBD1; abundance: -; CDR3aa: CASSQHSTGTNYGYTF; CDR3nt: TGTGCCAGCAGCCAACACTCGACAGGGACCAACTATGGCTACACCTTC
j_gene: TRBJ2-1; v_gene: TRBV28; d_gene: TRBD1; abundance: many; CDR3aa: CASSPRQFNSRDRGWNEQFF; CDR3nt: TGTGCCAGCAGTCCGCGCCAATTTAATAGCCGGGACAGGGGTTGGAATGAGCAGTTCTTC
j_gene: TRBJ1-2; v_gene: TRBV29-1; d_gene: -; abundance: many; CDR3aa: CSVEDRDYGYTF; CDR3nt: TGCAGCGTTGAAGACAGGGACTATGGCTACACCTTC
j_gene: TRBJ1-4; v_gene: TRBV20-1; d_gene: -; abundance: many; CDR3aa: CSASGGKLFF; CDR3nt: TGCAGTGCTAGTGGGGGGAAACTGTTTTTT
j_gene: TRBJ2-2; v_gene: TRBV27; d_gene: -; abundance: many; CDR3aa: CASSFTGNGELFF; CDR3nt: TGTGCCAGCAGTTTTACAGGGAACGGGGAGCTGTTTTTT
j_gene: TRBJ2-5; v_gene: TRBV7-9; d_gene: -; abundance: many; CDR3aa: CASSLVSGPLETQYF; CDR3nt: TGTGCCAGCAGCTTAGTTTCCGGGCCATTGGAGACCCAGTACTTC
j_gene: TRBJ1-6; v_gene: TRBV7-8; d_gene: -; abundance: many; CDR3aa: CASSQDYNSPLHF; CDR3nt: TGTGCCAGCAGCCAGGATTATAATTCACCCCTCCACTTT
j_gene: TRBJ2-7; v_gene: TRBV25-1; d_gene: -; abundance: many; CDR3aa: CASSDVNGRSYEQYF; CDR3nt: TGTGCCAGCAGTGATGTTAACGGCCGCAGTTACGAGCAGTACTTC
j_gene: TRBJ2-3; v_gene: TRBV29-1; d_gene: TRBD2; abundance: many; CDR3aa: CSVEGAGDPSTDTQYF; CDR3nt: TGCAGCGTTGAAGGGGCGGGGGACCCTAGCACAGATACGCAGTATTTT
j_gene: TRBJ2-1; v_gene: TRBV5-1; d_gene: -; abundance: -; CDR3aa: CASSLVDLSYNEQFF; CDR3nt: TGCGCCAGCAGCTTGGTCGATCTTAGCTACAATGAGCAGTTCTTC
j_gene: TRBJ2-7; v_gene: TRBV12-3/TRBV12-4; d_gene: -; abundance: many; CDR3aa: CASSLVAGYEQYF; CDR3nt: TGTGCCAGCAGTTTAGTCGCAGGCTACGAGCAGTACTTC
j_gene: TRBJ2-3; v_gene: TRBV7-8; d_gene: -; abundance: many; CDR3aa: CASSSDGGPREEDTQYF; CDR3nt: TGTGCCAGCAGCTCCGACGGGGGCCCCCGAGAAGAAGATACGCAGTATTTT
j_gene: TRBJ2-7; v_gene: TRBV30; d_gene: TRBD1; abundance: few; CDR3aa: CAWSVSDRPFYEQYF; CDR3nt: TGTGCCTGGAGTGTTTCGGACAGGCCCTTTTACGAGCAGTACTTC
j_gene: TRBJ2-5; v_gene: TRBV6-5; d_gene: TRBD2; abundance: many; CDR3aa: CASSYGAGAPQETQYF; CDR3nt: TGTGCCAGCAGTTACGGGGCGGGAGCTCCACAAGAGACCCAGTACTTC
j_gene: TRBJ2-5; v_gene: TRBV6-1; d_gene: TRBD2; abundance: many; CDR3aa: CASSEARWAGGNQETQYF; CDR3nt: TGTGCCAGCAGTGAAGCGCGTTGGGCGGGAGGAAACCAAGAGACCCAGTACTTC
j_gene: TRBJ2-2; v_gene: TRBV20-1; d_gene: TRBD1; abundance: many; CDR3aa: CSASDSDRGTGELFF; CDR3nt: TGCAGTGCTAGTGACTCGGACAGGGGCACCGGGGAGCTGTTTTTT
j_gene: TRBJ1-2; v_gene: TRBV11-3; d_gene: TRBD1; abundance: -; CDR3aa: CASSSMMDRPNYGYTF; CDR3nt: TGTGCCAGCAGCTCAATGATGGACAGGCCTAACTATGGCTACACCTTC
j_gene: TRBJ1-3; v_gene: TRBV3-1; d_gene: -; abundance: many; CDR3aa: CASSPNAGRDTGNTIYF; CDR3nt: TGTGCCAGCAGCCCTAATGCCGGCCGGGACACTGGAAACACCATATATTTT
j_gene: TRBJ1-1; v_gene: TRBV12-3/TRBV12-4; d_gene: TRBD1; abundance: many; CDR3aa: CASISRTGSAFF; CDR3nt: TGTGCCAGCATTTCCCGGACAGGGTCGGCTTTCTTT
j_gene: TRBJ2-1; v_gene: TRBV7-2; d_gene: -; abundance: medium-sized; CDR3aa: CASKGTSSYNEQFF; CDR3nt: TGTGCCAGCAAAGGGACTTCCTCCTACAATGAGCAGTTCTTC
j_gene: TRBJ2-7; v_gene: TRBV6-2/TRBV6-3; d_gene: -; abundance: medium-sized; CDR3aa: CASSYSGMGYEQYF; CDR3nt: TGTGCCAGCAGCTATAGCGGAATGGGCTACGAGCAGTACTTC
j_gene: TRBJ2-3; v_gene: TRBV11-2; d_gene: -; abundance: many; CDR3aa: CASTPSTDTQYF; CDR3nt: TGTGCCAGCACTCCTAGCACAGATACGCAGTATTTT
j_gene: TRBJ2-1; v_gene: TRBV7-6; d_gene: TRBD1; abundance: few; CDR3aa: CASSSLKGAHNEQFF; CDR3nt: TGTGCCAGCAGCTCACTTAAGGGGGCCCACAATGAGCAGTTCTTC
j_gene: TRBJ2-5; v_gene: TRBV12-5; d_gene: -; abundance: many; CDR3aa: CASGLGLLVGAGETQYF; CDR3nt: TGTGCTAGTGGTTTGGGTTTATTGGTGGGGGCCGGAGAGACCCAGTACTTC
j_gene: TRBJ2-1; v_gene: TRBV6-2/TRBV6-3; d_gene: -; abundance: many; CDR3aa: CASSFYRDNEQFF; CDR3nt: TGTGCCAGCAGCTTCTACAGGGACAATGAGCAGTTCTTC
j_gene: TRBJ2-3; v_gene: TRBV12-3/TRBV12-4; d_gene: -; abundance: many; CDR3aa: CASSFPQLTQYF; CDR3nt: TGTGCCAGCAGTTTCCCCCAACTTACGCAGTATTTT
j_gene: TRBJ2-2; v_gene: TRBV6-1; d_gene: TRBD2; abundance: many; CDR3aa: CASCIPTLAGATGELFF; CDR3nt: TGTGCCAGCTGCATACCCACACTAGCGGGAGCTACCGGGGAGCTGTTTTTT
j_gene: TRBJ2-5; v_gene: TRBV24-1; d_gene: TRBD2; abundance: many; CDR3aa: CATSEGTSGVQTQYF; CDR3nt: TGTGCCACCAGTGAAGGGACTAGCGGGGTTCAGACCCAGTACTTC
j_gene: TRBJ2-1; v_gene: TRBV20-1; d_gene: -; abundance: -; CDR3aa: CSAQLRENEQFF; CDR3nt: TGCAGTGCTCAATTGAGGGAAAATGAGCAGTTCTTC
j_gene: TRBJ2-2; v_gene: TRBV5-8; d_gene: TRBD2; abundance: many; CDR3aa: CASSLYAGVGGELFF; CDR3nt: TGTGCCAGCAGCTTGTACGCGGGAGTCGGCGGGGAGCTGTTTTTT
j_gene: TRBJ2-3; v_gene: TRBV12-5; d_gene: TRBD2; abundance: -; CDR3aa: CASLFSGGYTDTQYF; CDR3nt: TGTGCTAGTCTTTTTAGCGGGGGGTATACAGATACGCAGTATTTT
j_gene: TRBJ2-5; v_gene: TRBV5-1; d_gene: -; abundance: many; CDR3aa: CASSRNQETQYF; CDR3nt: TGCGCCAGCAGCCGGAACCAAGAGACCCAGTACTTC
j_gene: TRBJ1-4; v_gene: TRBV12-3/TRBV12-4; d_gene: TRBD1; abundance: -; CDR3aa: CASSFRLGQGEEKLFF; CDR3nt: TGTGCCAGCAGTTTCCGCCTTGGACAGGGCGAAGAAAAACTGTTTTTT
j_gene: TRBJ2-1; v_gene: TRBV6-2/TRBV6-3; d_gene: TRBD2; abundance: few; CDR3aa: CASCNEAGALRNEQFF; CDR3nt: TGTGCCAGCTGTAATGAAGCGGGAGCCCTCAGGAATGAGCAGTTCTTC
j_gene: TRBJ2-1; v_gene: TRBV24-1; d_gene: -; abundance: -; CDR3aa: CASGSGYNEQFF; CDR3nt: TGTGCCAGCGGTTCGGGATACAATGAGCAGTTCTTC
j_gene: TRBJ2-1; v_gene: TRBV7-9; d_gene: TRBD2; abundance: medium-sized; CDR3aa: CASSSMGGGPVSYNEQFF; CDR3nt: TGTGCCAGCAGCTCCATGGGGGGAGGGCCGGTTTCCTACAATGAGCAGTTCTTC
j_gene: TRBJ2-1; v_gene: TRBV12-3/TRBV12-4; d_gene: -; abundance: many; CDR3aa: CASSLGSGYYNEQFF; CDR3nt: TGTGCCAGCAGTTTGGGGAGCGGATACTACAATGAGCAGTTCTTC
j_gene: TRBJ1-1; v_gene: TRBV15; d_gene: -; abundance: many; CDR3aa: CATSRVSGREAFF; CDR3nt: TGTGCCACCAGCAGAGTGTCGGGTCGTGAAGCTTTCTTT
j_gene: TRBJ2-6; v_gene: TRBV2; d_gene: -; abundance: many; CDR3aa: CASSDGGTFSGANVLTF; CDR3nt: TGTGCCAGCAGTGATGGGGGAACGTTCTCTGGGGCCAACGTCCTGACTTTC
j_gene: TRBJ1-4; v_gene: TRBV18; d_gene: -; abundance: many; CDR3aa: CASSPRRGEKLFF; CDR3nt: TGTGCCAGCTCACCAAGGAGGGGGGAAAAACTGTTTTTT
j_gene: TRBJ2-7; v_gene: TRBV3-1; d_gene: -; abundance: many; CDR3aa: CASSGWTAYEQYF; CDR3nt: TGTGCCAGCAGCGGCTGGACGGCCTACGAGCAGTACTTC